The 11 T cell receptor beta chains below all came from one sample that was sequenced in a study of T cell responses to AZD1222 COVID-19 vaccine. TCRdb's copy holds only in-frame clones and misses some; the assay was immunoSEQ multiplex PCR. The sample has 150,000 or so clones; just over 90% are singletons. The sample in question was peripheral blood, obtained 28 days after the second AZD1222 dose. All receptors derive from an adult who received the AZD1222 COVID-19 vaccine.

The J gene is TRBJ2-1, the V gene TRBV11-3; D remains ambiguous. There are 16 residues in the CDR3. Germline values: CDR1 SGHNT, CDR2 YENEEA. The V gene lost 5 bases and the J gene lost 3 bases, with 17 bases spanning the gap. For the CDR3, the DNA is TGTGCCAGCAGCCCAAACAAGGTAATCGGCTACAATGAGCAGTTCTTC. Its protein is CASSPNKVIGYNEQFF.

The J gene is TRBJ1-5, the V gene TRBV6-6, with D unclear. Trimming took 6 bases from V and 4 from J, leaving 10 bases between them. CDR3 length: 13 amino acids. CDR1 and CDR2 from the germline V gene are MNHNY and SVGAGI (reference sequence). Written as DNA, the CDR3 is TGTGCCAGCAGATCTACGGATAATCAGCCCCAGCATTTT. Translating gives CASRSTDNQPQHF.

The V call is TRBV11-2, the J call TRBJ1-3, with D perhaps matching TRBD1 (5 bases). Trimming shortened V by 4 bases and J by 8 bases, and 21 bases separated the two germline ends. The CDR3 is 16 amino acids. The germline CDR1 and CDR2 sequences are SGHAT and FQNNGV. In nucleotides, the CDR3 is TGTGCCAGCAGCTCAATGGGGCGCGAGGTGGGGTACACCATATATTTT. It is translated as CASSSMGREVGYTIYF.

The rearrangement joins TRBV5-1 to TRBJ1-4; TRBD1 matches 9 bases. The CDR3 runs 14 residues. Germline V CDR1 and CDR2: SGHRS, YFSETQ. V lost 4 bases to trimming and J lost 7 bases; unmatched junction nucleotides: 5. CDR3 in amino acids: CASSKTGGAEKLFF. The CDR3 nucleotides are TGCGCCAGCAGCAAGACAGGGGGAGCTGAAAAACTGTTTTTT.

This rearrangement joins TRBV29-1 to TRBJ2-1, with D hard to call. The CDR3 consists of 14 residues. Germline values: CDR1 SQVTM, CDR2 ANQGSEA. V lost 4 bases, J lost 0 bases, and 10 bases lay in between. CDR3 DNA sequence: TGCAGCGTTGCTCCGACCCACTCCTACAATGAGCAGTTCTTC. This codes for CSVAPTHSYNEQFF.

The V call is TRBV27, the J call TRBJ1-3; 8 nucleotides match TRBD1. J was trimmed by 0 bases and V by 5 bases; bases with no gene match: 18. Germline CDR1 reads MNHEY; CDR2 reads SMNVEV (reference sequence). This CDR3 region has 20 residues. As DNA, the CDR3 is TGTGCCAGCAGTATCCATTGGGACAGGTTGGACCTCGCCTCTGGAAACACCATATATTTT. Translated, it gives CASSIHWDRLDLASGNTIYF.

The rearrangement links TRBV27 to TRBJ2-5, with 12 bases lining up with TRBD2. The V gene's germline CDR1 is MNHEY and CDR2 SMNVEV (reference sequence). This CDR3 has 14 residues. Unmatched junction bases numbered 4, after V lost 6 bases and J lost 5 bases. CDR3: CASRTSGGQETQYF. The CDR3 DNA reads TGTGCCAGCAGGACTAGCGGGGGTCAGGAGACCCAGTACTTC.

This chain uses TRBV12-5 with TRBJ2-1; D may be TRBD1 (6 bases). Looked up from germline, CDR1 is LGHNT and CDR2 is FRNRAP. V was trimmed by 7 bases and J by 6 bases, leaving 16 bases between them. The CDR3 has 14 residues. Here the CDR3 DNA reads TGTGCTAGTGCCCTGGGGGCCCTGAGCAATGAGCAGTTCTTC. It yields the protein CASALGALSNEQFF.

The rearrangement joins TRBV4-1 to TRBJ1-5; the D is unclear. Germline CDR1 is MGHRA and CDR2 is YSYEKL. The CDR3 has 12 amino acids. Trimming took 11 bases from V and 6 from J, leaving 14 bases between them. CDR3 amino acids: CAPSGAGQPQHF. Written as DNA, the CDR3 is TGCGCCCCTTCGGGCGCCGGTCAGCCCCAGCATTTT.

The gene calls are TRBV5-1 and TRBJ2-2; possible D gene TRBD1, 5 bases. Trimming pared 4 bases from V and 3 bases from J, leaving 10 bases between. This CDR3 is built from 14 residues. Per the germline V gene, CDR1 is SGHRS and CDR2 is YFSETQ. CDR3 coding DNA: TGCGCCAGCAGCAAAGACAGTTACACCGGGGAGCTGTTTTTT. The encoded protein is CASSKDSYTGELFF.

This chain links TRBV9 with TRBJ2-2; 7 nucleotides agree with TRBD1. The V gene's germline CDR1 is SGDLS and CDR2 YYNGEE. The CDR3 has 16 amino acids. V was pared by 6 bases and J by 0 bases, with 8 bases of the junction left unmatched. In DNA, the CDR3 is TGTGCCAGCACCTCAAGGACAGGAACGAACACCGGGGAGCTGTTTTTT. Its translation is CASTSRTGTNTGELFF.